This T cell receptor (beta chain) was recovered during a study of shared T cell receptors in the human thymus. The table came from immunoSEQ multiplex PCR; TCRdb's copy has only in-frame clones and leaves some out. The profile shows some 720,000 clones, around 87% of them singletons. Points on this clone: Given the absence of the conserved phenylalanine or tryptophan at the CDR3 end, a read error is likely. It is unclear where the CDR3 begins or ends on the DNA, so no DNA is shown, and the CDR3 is as TCRdb lists it.

Germline V gene lookup returns CDR1 MDHEN and CDR2 SYDVKM. Both ends counted, the CDR3 spans 10 residues. These data were also reused for a study on human thymus T cells.

This receptor was taken from a boy in the first two years of life with a congenital heart defect. The sample comprised thymocytes. The J gene is TRBJ1-2, the V gene TRBV28; TRBD1, the D gene given by the table, was not confirmed from the DNA. CDR3 residues: CASTSRQHRG.